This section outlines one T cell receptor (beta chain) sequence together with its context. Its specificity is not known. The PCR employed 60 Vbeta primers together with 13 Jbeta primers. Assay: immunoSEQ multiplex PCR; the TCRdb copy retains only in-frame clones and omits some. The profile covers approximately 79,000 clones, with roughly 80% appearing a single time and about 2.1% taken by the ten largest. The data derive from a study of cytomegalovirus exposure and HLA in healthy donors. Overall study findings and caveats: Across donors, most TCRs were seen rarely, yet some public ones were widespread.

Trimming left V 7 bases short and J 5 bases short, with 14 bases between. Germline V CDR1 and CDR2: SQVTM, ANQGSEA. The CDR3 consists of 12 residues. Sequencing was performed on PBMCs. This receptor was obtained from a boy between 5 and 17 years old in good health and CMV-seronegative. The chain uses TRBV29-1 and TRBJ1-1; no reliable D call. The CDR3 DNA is TGCAGCGCCGCGATCTTGAGGACTGAAGCTTTCTTT. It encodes CSAAILRTEAFF.